This T cell receptor (beta chain) emerged from a study of blood T cell repertoires in COVID-19. At the level of the study: Material from acute and convalescent COVID-19 was sourced from the United States, Italy and Spain.

As originally analysed: Estimation of nucleated cell counts relied on the amplification of reference gene primers. Only in-frame clones appear in the TCRdb table, and some are missing; sequencing was by immunoSEQ multiplex PCR. The DNA gave D and trimming, while V, J and clone size come from that table. This sample has roughly 190,000 clones, with about 78% found just once. The specimen was peripheral blood. This receptor was taken from a woman aged 45-60 years with active or convalescent COVID-19.

CDR3 residues: CASSLVEVSNQPQHF. CDR3 nucleotide sequence: TGTGCCAGCAGCTTAGTTGAGGTTAGCAATCAGCCCCAGCATTTT. The V call is TRBV7-2, the J call TRBJ1-5; no firm D call. The V gene's germline CDR1 is SGHTA and CDR2 FQGNSA. Trimming removed 1 base at V and 0 bases at J, with 7 bases between. The CDR3 loop spans 15 amino acids.